The 12 T cell receptor beta chains reported below all come from one sample, sequenced in a study of blood T cell repertoires in COVID-19 (dated by TCRdb to 2020 to 2022). The library was generated by the immunoSEQ multiplex PCR assay. Not all clones reach the TCRdb copy of this immuneACCESS table, which keeps in-frame sequences only. Checked studies attribute under half of the gap to unresolved V genes and leave the rest unexplained. The table for this sample lists tens of thousands of clones; about 87% of them were counted only once. Around 7.7% of the sample belongs to the ten largest clones. The sequenced sample consisted of peripheral blood. Receptors were obtained from a human donor with active COVID-19. The donor label of this sample is uncertain.

The J gene is TRBJ2-7, the V gene TRBV4-3, with TRBD1 identical over 7 bases. The CDR3 length is 14 residues. The ends lost 0 bases at V and 4 bases at J; junction bases unmatched: 3. Looked up from germline, CDR1 is LGHNA and CDR2 is YSLEER. Here the CDR3 reads CASSQEGRGYEQYF. CDR3 nucleotides: TGCGCCAGCAGCCAAGAGGGCAGGGGGTACGAGCAGTACTTC.

The genes are TRBV7-3 and TRBJ2-7; D is possibly TRBD1 (7 bases). Trimming took off 2 bases at V and 1 base at J, with 15 bases between the two ends. Germline V CDR1 and CDR2: SGHTA, FQGTGA. The CDR3 runs 16 residues. The CDR3 DNA sequence: TGTGCCAGCAGCTTAGCAGGGCAGGGGGGATCCTACGAGCAGTACTTC. As protein: CASSLAGQGGSYEQYF.

V gene TRBV7-3 combines with J gene TRBJ1-2, with 8 bases fitting TRBD1. V shed 5 bases and J 7 bases; nucleotides not matched to a gene: 9. Germline-derived CDR1 and CDR2 are SGHTA and FQGTGA. This CDR3 is 14 amino acids long. CDR3 region: CASSTRQGSGGYTF. CDR3 nucleotide sequence: TGTGCCAGCAGCACTCGACAGGGGTCGGGTGGCTACACCTTC.

This chain joins TRBV7-6 and TRBJ1-2; TRBD1 matches 11 bases. The CDR3 is 15 amino acids. Unmatched junction bases numbered 3, after V lost 4 bases and J lost 2 bases. The germline V gene has CDR1 SGHVS and CDR2 FNYEAQ. The CDR3 spells CASSYGQGANYGYTF. The CDR3 nucleotides read TGTGCCAGCAGCTACGGACAGGGGGCGAACTATGGCTACACCTTC.

This chain connects TRBV4-2 to TRBJ2-1, with 7 bases identical to TRBD2. The CDR3 contains 16 residues. Looked up from germline, CDR1 is LGHNA and CDR2 is YNFKEQ. V shed 0 bases, J shed 7 bases, and the junction held 9 bases outside the gene matches. For the CDR3, the DNA is TGTGCCAGCAGCCAAGATCTAACGGGGGGAAAAAATGAGCAGTTCTTC. As protein: CASSQDLTGGKNEQFF.

This clone was recorded only once. The chain is built from TRBV5-5 and TRBJ2-3, with a weak D call TRBD2 (6 bases). The CDR3 extends over 16 amino acids. Germline V gene sequence: CDR1 SGHKS, CDR2 YYEKEE (reference sequence). Trimming removed 4 bases at V and 0 bases at J, with 15 bases between. The DNA of the CDR3 is TGTGCCAGCAGCCGCAACGGGGGAGCTAGCACAGATACGCAGTATTTT. This translates into CASSRNGGASTDTQYF.

In nucleotides, the CDR3 is TGTGCCAGCAGGTGGGGGGGAGGGTCAAACGAGCAGTACTTC. Protein sequence: CASRWGGGSNEQYF. The V call is TRBV6-5, the J call TRBJ2-7; 7 bases are a match to TRBD2. Germline V CDR1 and CDR2: MNHEY, SVGAGI. There are 14 residues in the CDR3. Unmatched junction bases numbered 10, after V lost 6 bases and J lost 5 bases.

The V gene is TRBV19, the J gene TRBJ2-5, with D possibly being TRBD1 (6 bases). Looked up from germline, CDR1 is LNHDA and CDR2 is SQIVND (reference sequence). Trimming stripped 5 bases from V and 5 bases from J, with 9 bases between. The CDR3 spans 12 residues. The CDR3, as DNA: TGTGCCAGTAGTCCCCAGGGGGAGACCCAGTACTTC. As protein: CASSPQGETQYF.

The J gene is TRBJ2-5, the V gene TRBV5-6; TRBD1 aligns across 7 bases. V shed 4 bases, J shed 1 base, and the junction held 4 bases outside the gene matches. CDR1 and CDR2 (germline): SGHDT, YYEEEE. The CDR3 contains 14 residues. This chain's CDR3 is CASSNRDSQETQYF. As DNA, the CDR3 is TGTGCCAGCAGCAACCGGGACAGCCAAGAGACCCAGTACTTC.

The rearrangement uses TRBV7-9 and TRBJ2-1; D is ambiguous. Trimming left V 4 bases short and J 9 bases short, with 7 bases between. The CDR3 is 11 amino acids. From germline, CDR1 is SEHNR and CDR2 FQNEAQ (reference sequence). Here the CDR3 DNA reads TGTGCCAGCAGCTCCACACGTGAGCAGTTCTTC. Its translation is CASSSTREQFF.

Regarding this clone: At one end the junction does not follow the germline gene, possibly because of a read error. Within the sample, other DNA sequences also encode this same CDR3. The chain employs TRBV18 and TRBJ1-6, with no clear D. The CDR3 length is 16 residues. Germline V gene data show CDR1 as KGHSH and CDR2 as LQKENI. DNA for the CDR3: TGTGCCAGTTCACCGAGAGACAAGTCTTATAATTCACCCCTCCACTTT. As protein: CASSPRDKSYNSPLHF. Together with reference TRBV18 and TRBJ1-6, the CDR3 gives the full variable domain: NAGVMQNPRHLVRRRGQEARLRCSPMKGHSHVYWYRQLPEEGLKFMVYLQKENIIDESGMPKERFSAEFPKEGPSILRIQQVVRGDSAAYFCASSPRDKSYNSPLHFGNGTRLTVT.

The rearrangement uses TRBV28 and TRBJ1-2, with D perhaps TRBD1 (5 bases). Germline loops: CDR1 MDHEN, CDR2 SYDVKM. The CDR3 contains 12 residues. Between the trimmed V and J ends, which lost 6 bases and 5 bases, there was a span of 10 bases. The CDR3 sequence is CASSQGGYGYTF. Here the CDR3 DNA reads TGTGCCAGCAGCCAGGGAGGATATGGCTACACCTTC.